This T cell receptor beta chain was sequenced during a study of T cells in women clearing cervical HPV infection. As for the study in general: Case blood drawn at lesion detection; control blood after infection cleared.

Profiling relied on immunoSEQ multiplex PCR, and the TCRdb table lists in-frame clones only, not all of them. In all, the sample yields around 31,000 clones. CDR1 is PRHDT, CDR2 FYEKMQ, per germline (reference sequence). There are 16 residues in the CDR3. Trimming left V 3 bases short and J 4 bases short, with 18 bases between. Comments on this clone: The CDR3 end lies 3 residues beyond the end of the read and is filled in from the germline J gene.

Sequencing was performed on blood buffy coat. The receptor was isolated from a woman aged 18-69 years with a cervical HPV16 infection that either progressed to CIN3+ or cleared (not recorded which). The chain recombines TRBV13 with TRBJ1-2; D perhaps matches TRBD1 (6 bases). CDR3 DNA, as far as it was read: TGTGCCAGCAGCTTGGGGCGGCAGGGGCTAGGCTATGGC. Translated, it gives CASSLGRQGLGYG. The full CDR3 protein reads CASSLGRQGLGYGYTF.